This T cell receptor (beta chain) appears in the sequencing data of a study of beta chain features in type 1 diabetes. Notes on the study in general: Moderate yet significant TCRB CDR3 shortening was seen in Type 1 diabetes patients in all four CD4+ subsets.

Trimming took 6 bases from V and 2 from J; bases not matched to a gene: 9. Germline lookup yields CDR1 SQVTM and CDR2 ANQGSEA. CDR3 size: 14 residues. Sequencing targeted expressed TCRB transcripts, as all isolated RNA had been reverse transcribed. Sequencing was performed with immunoSEQ multiplex PCR; in TCRdb, only in-frame clones are kept and a portion is missing. The sample records almost 350,000 clones, 9.3% being singletons. One heparinised draw of blood, averaging around 120 mL, came from each donor. Each sorted fraction was over 95% pure. Comment on this clone: Its antigen is unknown.

This chain connects TRBV29-1 to TRBJ1-1, with 7 bases lining up with TRBD1. Sample: central memory CD4+ T cells from blood. This clonotype originated in a man aged 25 to 40 with type 1 diabetes. The CDR3 here is CSVRQGGTNTEAFF. The CDR3 DNA sequence: TGCAGCGTCCGGCAGGGGGGGACCAACACTGAAGCTTTCTTT.